The T cell receptor beta chain described here comes from a study of cytomegalovirus exposure and HLA in healthy donors. The V and J ends lost 0 bases and 1 base respectively, with 16 bases between them. Germline V gives CDR1 SGHNT, CDR2 YYREEE (reference sequence). The CDR3 runs to 17 residues. This clone has more than one count but fewer than ten. Its antigen is unidentified. Broader study findings: By a later analysis, the bulk of CMV-associated TCR beta chains appeared HLA-restricted. Rare TCR sequences dominated, though some public TCRs recurred in many donors.

PCR used 60 Vbeta primers and 13 Jbeta primers. Generated by immunoSEQ multiplex PCR, the TCRdb table keeps only in-frame clones and is missing some. This repertoire shows 120,000 to 150,000 clones, approximately 70% found once; its top ten account for under 2%. This TCR derives from a woman aged 30 to 39 in good health and CMV-seronegative. The chain employs TRBV5-4 and TRBJ2-5; D gene unclear. Sequences were obtained from PBMCs. CDR3 protein: CASSLAPSRALQETQYF. In DNA, the CDR3 is TGTGCCAGCAGCTTGGCCCCCTCTCGCGCCCTCCAAGAGACCCAGTACTTC.